A single sample is the source of the 20 T cell receptor beta chains below, sequenced in a study of T cell changes during pregnancy in multiple sclerosis. The method was immunoSEQ multiplex PCR; TCRdb's version includes in-frame clones alone and lacks a portion of them. The table has 90,000 to 120,000 clones, 85% to 95% seen once. The sequencing used peripheral blood, collected in the second trimester of pregnancy. The receptors were sampled from a female donor with multiple sclerosis, enrolled in a pregnancy study.

This rearrangement joins TRBV5-4 to TRBJ2-3; maybe TRBD2 (5 bases). This CDR3 is built from 16 residues. V gave up 4 bases and J gave up 2 bases, with 17 bases separating them. CDR1 SGHNT and CDR2 YYREEE come from the germline V gene (reference sequence). CDR3 in DNA: TGTGCCAGCAGCCAGGACCCGACTACCGACACAGATACGCAGTATTTT. It encodes CASSQDPTTDTDTQYF.

This chain links TRBV7-6 with TRBJ1-3; D not resolved. The CDR3 is 15 residues long. The germline gives CDR1 SGHVS, CDR2 FNYEAQ. Trimming took 5 bases from V and 1 from J, leaving 12 bases between them. The CDR3 loop reads CASSPPAGSGNTIYF. CDR3 sequence (DNA): TGTGCCAGCAGCCCTCCTGCGGGATCTGGAAACACCATATATTTT.

This sequence joins TRBV6-1 and TRBJ2-7, with 11 bases that match TRBD1. The germline CDR1 and CDR2 sequences are MNHNS and SASEGT. With 2 bases clipped from V and 6 bases from J, the junction kept 9 bases outside the gene matches. CDR3 length: 16 amino acids. CDR3 in amino acids: CASSERHPGTGGEQYF. The CDR3 DNA follows: TGTGCCAGCAGTGAACGCCACCCTGGGACAGGGGGCGAGCAGTACTTC.

This chain uses TRBV5-4 with TRBJ1-6; 9 bases line up with TRBD1. This CDR3 has 18 residues. V was pared by 4 bases and J by 0 bases, with 8 bases of the junction left unmatched. The germline gives CDR1 SGHNT, CDR2 YYREEE (reference sequence). The CDR3 DNA reads TGTGCCAGCAGCGAAGGGACAGGGCAGAGCTCCTATAATTCACCCCTCCACTTT. Amino acids: CASSEGTGQSSYNSPLHF. Looking up the rest from reference TRBV5-4 and TRBJ1-6 gives the full variable domain: ETGVTQSPTHLIKTRGQQVTLRCSSQSGHNTVSWYQQALGQGPQFIFQYYREEENGRGNFPPRFSGLQFPNYSSELNVNALELDDSALYLCASSEGTGQSSYNSPLHFGNGTRLTVT.

This chain joins TRBV5-4 and TRBJ1-2, with D maybe TRBD1 (5 bases). This CDR3 region has 13 residues. Germline lookup yields CDR1 SGHNT and CDR2 YYREEE (reference sequence). Trimming removed 6 bases from V and 6 bases from J, with 15 bases in between. The CDR3 reads CASTSRGIDGYTF. CDR3 DNA sequence: TGTGCCAGCACCTCACGGGGGATCGATGGCTACACCTTC.

J is TRBJ2-3 and V is TRBV27, with D maybe TRBD1 (5 bases). Germline loops: CDR1 MNHEY, CDR2 SMNVEV (reference sequence). V was shortened by 3 bases and J by 3 bases, with 7 bases between the two germline ends. The CDR3 is 13 amino acids. The CDR3 sequence is CASSFKGTDTQYF. CDR3 nucleotides: TGTGCCAGCAGTTTTAAGGGGACAGATACGCAGTATTTT.

This clone was seen once. The chain recombines TRBV2 with TRBJ2-1; TRBD1 aligns across 10 bases. V gave up 7 bases and J gave up 4 bases; unmatched junction bases: 10. Germline V gene data show CDR1 as SNHLY and CDR2 as FYNNEI. The CDR3 has 16 amino acids. This chain's CDR3 is CASKGQGTPPYNEQFF. In DNA, the CDR3 is TGTGCCAGCAAGGGACAGGGGACCCCTCCTTACAATGAGCAGTTCTTC.

The chain couples TRBV19 to TRBJ1-1; TRBD1 matches 10 bases. The CDR3 is 16 amino acids. V trimming: 6 bases; J trimming: 1 base; junction bases outside the gene matches: 8. Per the germline V gene, CDR1 is LNHDA and CDR2 is SQIVND (reference sequence). This CDR3 reads CASRYQTGGPNTEAFF. Here the CDR3 DNA reads TGTGCCAGTAGATATCAGACAGGGGGCCCGAACACTGAAGCTTTCTTT.

DNA of the CDR3: TGTGCCAGCAGTGTGCCCAGGGGGCTTGGGGAGACCCAGTACTTC. Translating it yields CASSVPRGLGETQYF. The chain is built from TRBV2 and TRBJ2-5, with 8 bases that match TRBD1. Germline CDR1 reads SNHLY; CDR2 reads FYNNEI. The CDR3 is 15 amino acids. V lost 4 bases and J lost 5; bases outside the gene matches: 9.

This clone has just one count. V and J are TRBV7-9 and TRBJ1-2; weak D call: TRBD1 (5 bases). Trimming removed 1 base from V and 0 bases from J, with 9 bases in between. The V gene's germline CDR1 is SEHNR and CDR2 FQNEAQ (reference sequence). The CDR3 contains 15 residues. The CDR3 spells CASSLVDTSNYGYTF. CDR3 coding DNA: TGTGCCAGCAGCTTAGTGGACACCTCTAACTATGGCTACACCTTC.

A single count supports this clone. The chain recombines TRBV25-1 with TRBJ1-2, with 10 bases that match TRBD1. There are 16 residues in the CDR3. In germline, CDR1 is MGHDK, CDR2 SYGVNS. J gave up 5 bases and V 4 bases, and 10 bases lay outside the gene matches. The CDR3 region is CASSVNLGQGSYGYTF. The DNA for the CDR3 is TGTGCCAGCAGTGTGAATCTGGGACAGGGGAGTTATGGCTACACCTTC.

This rearrangement joins TRBV2 to TRBJ2-7; TRBD2 agrees at 10 bases. J gave up 6 bases and V 5 bases, and 7 bases lay outside the gene matches. CDR3 length equals 14 residues. CDR1 and CDR2 (germline): SNHLY, FYNNEI. DNA of the CDR3: TGTGCCAGCAGTTTACTAGCGGGGCGTGTCGAGCAGTACTTC. Protein product: CASSLLAGRVEQYF.

The chain links TRBV28 to TRBJ2-1, with 16 bases lining up with TRBD2. CDR3 length: 19 amino acids. CDR1 is MDHEN and CDR2 is SYDVKM in the germline V gene. V lost 5 bases to trimming and J lost 9 bases; unmatched junction nucleotides: 16. The CDR3 nucleotides read TGTGCCAGCAGTCTAGGCAAGATAGGGACTAGCGGGAGGGCCGCTGAGCAGTTCTTC. Encoded protein: CASSLGKIGTSGRAAEQFF.

The genes are TRBV7-6 and TRBJ1-2; 9 bases align to TRBD1. The CDR3 runs to 15 residues. Germline V lookup: CDR1 SGHVS, CDR2 FNYEAQ. Losses at the gene ends were 5 bases for V and 3 bases for J; bases not matched to a gene: 7. CDR3 sequence reads: CASSHRDRVDYGYTF. Written as DNA, the CDR3 is TGTGCCAGCAGCCATCGGGACAGGGTGGACTATGGCTACACCTTC. Using reference TRBV7-6 and TRBJ1-2 for the parts outside the CDR3, the full variable domain is GAGVSQSPRYKVTKRGQDVALRCDPISGHVSLYWYRQALGQGPEFLTYFNYEAQQDKSGLPNDRFSAERPEGSISTLTIQRTEQRDSAMYRCASSHRDRVDYGYTFGSGTRLTVV.

The genes are TRBV7-2 and TRBJ2-2; 13 nucleotides line up with TRBD2. The V segment lost 4 bases and the J segment 6 bases; nucleotides outside the gene matches: 5. The V gene's germline CDR1 is SGHTA and CDR2 FQGNSA. This CDR3 spans 16 amino acids. CDR3 loop: CASSSRLAGGSGELFF. The CDR3 bases are TGTGCCAGCAGCTCCCGACTAGCGGGGGGTTCCGGGGAGCTGTTTTTT.

The chain recombines TRBV9 with TRBJ1-5; D is unclear. There are 15 residues in the CDR3. Germline V gene lookup returns CDR1 SGDLS and CDR2 YYNGEE. Trimming stripped 4 bases from V and 4 bases from J, with 15 bases between. The CDR3 coding sequence is TGTGCCAGCAGCCCCGAGGGTCGGGGAAATCAGCCCCAGCATTTT. Translation: CASSPEGRGNQPQHF.

V usage is TRBV6-5 and J usage is TRBJ2-7; weak D call: TRBD2 (6 bases). V shed 3 bases and J shed 2 bases, with 14 bases lying between them. The CDR3 is made up of 15 amino acids. Germline V gene lookup returns CDR1 MNHEY and CDR2 SVGAGI. The CDR3 reads CASSYGDSGTYEQYF. The CDR3 nucleotides read TGTGCCAGCAGTTATGGGGACTCCGGGACCTACGAGCAGTACTTC.

This clone was detected once. The J gene is TRBJ1-1, the V gene TRBV11-2; 10 bases are shared with TRBD1. CDR1 SGHAT and CDR2 FQNNGV come from the germline V gene. Germline trimming cut 4 bases from V and 3 bases from J; bases unmatched to any gene: 8. This CDR3 comprises 16 residues. The DNA of the CDR3 is TGTGCCAGCAGCTGGGACGCCGGGACAGGGGACACTGAAGCTTTCTTT. Its translation: CASSWDAGTGDTEAFF.

The J gene is TRBJ1-2, the V gene TRBV6-1; D gene unclear. V was clipped by 2 bases and J by 7 bases, with 20 bases between them. Per the germline V gene, CDR1 is MNHNS and CDR2 is SASEGT. The CDR3 runs 16 residues. The CDR3 protein is CASSESLGVPTSGYTF. The CDR3 DNA reads TGTGCCAGCAGTGAATCCCTCGGGGTTCCCACGAGTGGCTACACCTTC.

The genes are TRBV5-5 and TRBJ2-7, with 9 bases identical to TRBD1. The CDR3 has 14 amino acids. Germline CDR1 SGHKS, CDR2 YYEKEE (reference sequence). V gave up 4 bases and J gave up 2 bases; unmatched junction bases: 4. The CDR3 region is CASSIGTGTYEQYF. The CDR3 DNA follows: TGTGCCAGCAGCATCGGGACAGGGACCTACGAGCAGTACTTC.